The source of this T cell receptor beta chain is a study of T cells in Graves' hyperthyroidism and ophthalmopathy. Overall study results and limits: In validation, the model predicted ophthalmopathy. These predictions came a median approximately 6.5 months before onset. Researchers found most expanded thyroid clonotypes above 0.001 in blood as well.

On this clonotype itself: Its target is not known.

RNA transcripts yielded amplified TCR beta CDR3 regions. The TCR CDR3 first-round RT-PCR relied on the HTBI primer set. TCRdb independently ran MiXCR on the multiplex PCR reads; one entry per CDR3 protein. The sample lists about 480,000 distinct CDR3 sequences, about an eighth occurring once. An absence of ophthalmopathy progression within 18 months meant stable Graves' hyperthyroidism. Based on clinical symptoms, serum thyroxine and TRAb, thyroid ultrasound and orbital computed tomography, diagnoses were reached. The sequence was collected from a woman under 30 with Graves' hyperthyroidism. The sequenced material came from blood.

CDR3 sequence (DNA): TGTGCCAGCAGCTTGATAGTCGTGGACAGGGGCTACGAGCAGTACTTC. The encoded protein is CASSLIVVDRGYEQYF. The rearrangement uses TRBV7-2 and TRBJ2-7; 9 nucleotides match TRBD1. V lost 3 bases, J lost 3 bases, and 9 bases stayed unmatched. CDR3 length equals 16 residues. Per germline, CDR1 SGHTA and CDR2 FQGNSA.